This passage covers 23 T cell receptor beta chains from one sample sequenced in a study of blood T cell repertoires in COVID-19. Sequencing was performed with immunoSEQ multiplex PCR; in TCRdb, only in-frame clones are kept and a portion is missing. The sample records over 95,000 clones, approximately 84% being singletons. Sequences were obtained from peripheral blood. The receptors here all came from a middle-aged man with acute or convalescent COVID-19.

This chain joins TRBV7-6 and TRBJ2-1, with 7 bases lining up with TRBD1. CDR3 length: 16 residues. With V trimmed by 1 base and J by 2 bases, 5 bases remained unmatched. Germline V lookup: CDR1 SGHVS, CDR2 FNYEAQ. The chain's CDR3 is CASSLGTGETYNEQFF. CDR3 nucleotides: TGTGCCAGCAGCTTAGGGACAGGTGAAACCTACAATGAGCAGTTCTTC.

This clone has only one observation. The chain's CDR3 is CASSQVDRPGQSATEAFF. CDR3 DNA: TGTGCCAGCAGCCAAGTTGATCGCCCGGGACAAAGCGCCACTGAAGCTTTCTTT. The rearrangement links TRBV3-1 (or the pseudogene TRBV3-2) to TRBJ1-1; TRBD1 might be the D (6 bases). CDR1 and CDR2 from the germline V gene are LGHDT and YNNKEL (reference sequence). The CDR3 loop spans 18 amino acids. V lost 1 base, J lost 4 bases, and 22 bases lay in between.

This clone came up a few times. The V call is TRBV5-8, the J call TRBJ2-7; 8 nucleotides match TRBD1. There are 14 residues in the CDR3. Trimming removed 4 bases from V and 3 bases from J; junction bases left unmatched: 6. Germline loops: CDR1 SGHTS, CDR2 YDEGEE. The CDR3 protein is CASSPRTGSYEQYF. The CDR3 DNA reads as TGTGCCAGCAGCCCGAGGACAGGGAGCTACGAGCAGTACTTC.

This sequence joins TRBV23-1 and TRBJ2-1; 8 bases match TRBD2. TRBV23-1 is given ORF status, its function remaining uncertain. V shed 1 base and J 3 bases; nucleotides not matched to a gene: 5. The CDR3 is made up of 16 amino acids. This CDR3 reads CASSQLAGGGYNEQFF. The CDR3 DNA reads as TGCGCCAGCAGTCAATTAGCCGGGGGGGGCTACAATGAGCAGTTCTTC.

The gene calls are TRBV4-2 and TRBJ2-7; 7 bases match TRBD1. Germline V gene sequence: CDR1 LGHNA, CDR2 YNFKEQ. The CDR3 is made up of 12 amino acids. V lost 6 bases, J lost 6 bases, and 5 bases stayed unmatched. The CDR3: CASSLTGAEQYF. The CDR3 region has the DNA TGTGCCAGCAGTCTTACAGGGGCCGAGCAGTACTTC.

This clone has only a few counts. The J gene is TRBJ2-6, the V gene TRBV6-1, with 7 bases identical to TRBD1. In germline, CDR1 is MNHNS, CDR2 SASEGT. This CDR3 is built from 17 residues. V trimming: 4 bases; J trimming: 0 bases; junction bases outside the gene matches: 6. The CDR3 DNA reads TGTGCCAGCAGTGGGAATCACAGGGGCTCTGGGGCCAACGTCCTGACTTTC. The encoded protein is CASSGNHRGSGANVLTF.

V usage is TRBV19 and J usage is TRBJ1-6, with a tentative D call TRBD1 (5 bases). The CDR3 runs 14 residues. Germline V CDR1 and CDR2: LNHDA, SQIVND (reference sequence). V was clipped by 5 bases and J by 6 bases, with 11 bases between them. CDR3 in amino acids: CASSGRGSNSPLHF. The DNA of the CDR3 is TGTGCCAGTAGTGGTCGGGGGAGTAATTCACCCCTCCACTTT.

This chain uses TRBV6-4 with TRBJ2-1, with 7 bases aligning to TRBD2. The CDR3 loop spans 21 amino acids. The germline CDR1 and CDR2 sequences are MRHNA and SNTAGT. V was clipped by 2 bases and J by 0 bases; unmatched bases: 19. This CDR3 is CASSDQPRGSRGGSSYNEQFF. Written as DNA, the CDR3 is TGTGCCAGCAGTGACCAGCCTCGGGGATCGCGCGGGGGAAGCTCCTACAATGAGCAGTTCTTC.

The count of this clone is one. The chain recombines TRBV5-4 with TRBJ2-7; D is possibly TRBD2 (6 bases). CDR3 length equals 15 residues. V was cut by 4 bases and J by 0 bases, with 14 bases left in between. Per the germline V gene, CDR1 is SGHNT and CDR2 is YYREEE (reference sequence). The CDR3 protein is CASSPQAGSSYEQYF. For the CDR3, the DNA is TGTGCCAGCAGCCCCCAAGCGGGTAGCTCCTACGAGCAGTACTTC.

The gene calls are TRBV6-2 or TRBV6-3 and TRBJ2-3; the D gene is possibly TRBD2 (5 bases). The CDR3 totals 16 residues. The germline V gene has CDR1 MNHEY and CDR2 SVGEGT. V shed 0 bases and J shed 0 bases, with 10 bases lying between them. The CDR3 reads CASSYSTRTSTDTQYF. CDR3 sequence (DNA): TGTGCCAGCAGTTACTCGACTCGGACTAGCACAGATACGCAGTATTTT.

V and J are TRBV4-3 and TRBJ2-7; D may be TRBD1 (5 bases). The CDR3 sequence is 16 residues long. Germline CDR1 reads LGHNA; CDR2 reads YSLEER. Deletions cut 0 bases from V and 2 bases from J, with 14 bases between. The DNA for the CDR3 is TGCGCCAGCAGCCAAGATGATACAGGAGCTGCCTACGAGCAGTACTTC. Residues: CASSQDDTGAAYEQYF.

The CDR3 DNA sequence: TGTGCCAGCAGTGAAACCGGGACTAGCGGGGGTACAGATACGCAGTATTTT. This codes for CASSETGTSGGTDTQYF. V is TRBV6-1 and J is TRBJ2-3, with TRBD2 identical over 14 bases. This CDR3 is built from 17 residues. J lost 3 bases, V lost 2 bases, and 4 bases had no gene match. From germline, CDR1 is MNHNS and CDR2 SASEGT.

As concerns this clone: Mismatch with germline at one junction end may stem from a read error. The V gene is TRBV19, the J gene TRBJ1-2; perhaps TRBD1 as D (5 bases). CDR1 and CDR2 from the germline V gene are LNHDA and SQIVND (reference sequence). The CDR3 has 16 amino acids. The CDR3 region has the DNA TGTGCCAGTCCTCCCCCGGTGGGCAGGGCTAAGTATGGCTACACCTTC. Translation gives CASPPPVGRAKYGYTF.

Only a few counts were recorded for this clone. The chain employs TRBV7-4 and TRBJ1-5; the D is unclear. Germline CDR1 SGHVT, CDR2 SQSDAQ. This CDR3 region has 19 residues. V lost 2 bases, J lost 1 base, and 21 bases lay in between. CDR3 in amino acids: CASSLNTDPTGGSNQPQHF. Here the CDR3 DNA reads TGTGCCAGCAGCTTAAACACCGACCCGACTGGTGGAAGCAATCAGCCCCAGCATTTT.

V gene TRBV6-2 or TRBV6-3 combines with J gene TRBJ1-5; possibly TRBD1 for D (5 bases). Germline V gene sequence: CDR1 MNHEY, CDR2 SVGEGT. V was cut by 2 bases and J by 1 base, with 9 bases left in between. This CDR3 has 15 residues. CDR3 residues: CASSYVGGSNQPQHF. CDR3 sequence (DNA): TGTGCCAGCAGTTACGTCGGGGGGAGCAATCAGCCCCAGCATTTT.

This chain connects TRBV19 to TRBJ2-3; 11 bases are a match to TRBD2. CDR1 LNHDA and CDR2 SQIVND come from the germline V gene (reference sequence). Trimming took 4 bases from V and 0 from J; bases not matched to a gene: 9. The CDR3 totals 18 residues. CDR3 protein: CASSKPGLAVSSTDTQYF. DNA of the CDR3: TGTGCCAGTAGTAAACCGGGACTAGCGGTATCTAGCACAGATACGCAGTATTTT.

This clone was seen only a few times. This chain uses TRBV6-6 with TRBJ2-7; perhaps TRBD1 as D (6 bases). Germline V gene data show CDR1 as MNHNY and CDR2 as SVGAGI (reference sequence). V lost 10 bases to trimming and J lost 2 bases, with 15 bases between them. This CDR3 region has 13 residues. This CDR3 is CATAGARAYEQYF. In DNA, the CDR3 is TGTGCCACCGCAGGGGCGAGGGCCTACGAGCAGTACTTC.

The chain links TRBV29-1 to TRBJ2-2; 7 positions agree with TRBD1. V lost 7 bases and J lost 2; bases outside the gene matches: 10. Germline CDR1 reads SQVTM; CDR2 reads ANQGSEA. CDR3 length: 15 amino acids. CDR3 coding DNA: TGCAGCGGACGAAGGACAGGAGATAACACCGGGGAGCTGTTTTTT. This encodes CSGRRTGDNTGELFF.

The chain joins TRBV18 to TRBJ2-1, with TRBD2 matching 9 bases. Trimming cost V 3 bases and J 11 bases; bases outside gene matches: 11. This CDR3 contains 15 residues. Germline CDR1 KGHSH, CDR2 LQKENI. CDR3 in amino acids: CASSPSRGGQRQQFF. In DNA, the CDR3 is TGTGCCAGCTCACCTTCGCGGGGGGGCCAGCGACAGCAGTTCTTC.

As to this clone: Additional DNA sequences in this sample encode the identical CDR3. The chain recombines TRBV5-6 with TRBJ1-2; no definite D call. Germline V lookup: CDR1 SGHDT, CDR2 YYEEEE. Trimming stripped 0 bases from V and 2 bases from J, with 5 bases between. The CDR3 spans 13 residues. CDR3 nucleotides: TGTGCCAGCAGCTTGGGGCAGAACTATGGCTACACCTTC. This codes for CASSLGQNYGYTF. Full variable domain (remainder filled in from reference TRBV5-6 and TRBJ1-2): DAGVTQSPTHLIKTRGQQVTLRCSPKSGHDTVSWYQQALGQGPQFIFQYYEEEERQRGNFPDRFSGHQFPNYSSELNVNALLLGDSALYLCASSLGQNYGYTFGSGTRLTVV.

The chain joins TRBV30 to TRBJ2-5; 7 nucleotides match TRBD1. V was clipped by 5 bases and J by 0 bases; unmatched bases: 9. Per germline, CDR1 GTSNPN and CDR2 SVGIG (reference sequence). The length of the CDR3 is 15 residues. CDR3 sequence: CAWAYGTAYQETQYF. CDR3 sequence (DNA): TGTGCCTGGGCCTACGGGACAGCGTACCAAGAGACCCAGTACTTC. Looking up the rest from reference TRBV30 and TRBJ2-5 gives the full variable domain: SQTIHQWPATLVQPVGSPLSLECTVEGTSNPNLYWYRQAAGRGLQLLFYSVGIGQISSEVPQNLSASRPQDRQFILSSKKLLLSDSGFYLCAWAYGTAYQETQYFGPGTRLLVL.

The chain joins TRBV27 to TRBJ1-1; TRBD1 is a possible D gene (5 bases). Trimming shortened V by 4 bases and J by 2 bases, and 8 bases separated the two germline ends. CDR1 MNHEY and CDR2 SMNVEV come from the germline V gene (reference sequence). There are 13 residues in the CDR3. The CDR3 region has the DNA TGTGCCAGCAGTTGGGGCAGAAACACTGAAGCTTTCTTT. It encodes CASSWGRNTEAFF.

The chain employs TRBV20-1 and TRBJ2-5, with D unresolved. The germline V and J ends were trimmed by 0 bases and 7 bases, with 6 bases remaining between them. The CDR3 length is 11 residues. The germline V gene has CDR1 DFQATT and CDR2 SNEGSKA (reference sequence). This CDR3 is CSARDRGTQYF. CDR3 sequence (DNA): TGCAGTGCTAGAGATCGCGGGACCCAGTACTTC.